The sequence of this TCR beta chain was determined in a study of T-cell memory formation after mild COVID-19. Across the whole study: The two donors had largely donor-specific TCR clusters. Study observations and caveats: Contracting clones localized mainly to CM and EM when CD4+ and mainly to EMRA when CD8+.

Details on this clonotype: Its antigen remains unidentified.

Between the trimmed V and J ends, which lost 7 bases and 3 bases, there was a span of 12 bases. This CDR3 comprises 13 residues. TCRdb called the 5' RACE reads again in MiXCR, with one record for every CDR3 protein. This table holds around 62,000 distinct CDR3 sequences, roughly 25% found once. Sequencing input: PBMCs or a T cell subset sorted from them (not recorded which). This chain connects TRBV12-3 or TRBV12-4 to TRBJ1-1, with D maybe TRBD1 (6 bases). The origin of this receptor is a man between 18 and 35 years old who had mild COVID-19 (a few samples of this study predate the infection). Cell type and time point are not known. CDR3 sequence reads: CASNTGLDTEAFF. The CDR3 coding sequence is TGTGCCAGCAACACAGGGTTGGACACTGAAGCTTTCTTT.